The next 24 T cell receptor beta chains were all read from a single sample in a study of identifying expanded T cells in peripheral blood. TCRdb's copy holds only in-frame clones and misses some; the assay was immunoSEQ multiplex PCR. Of around 60,000 clones in the sample, approximately 82% were seen once. Material: blood. These receptors originate from a person aged 18 to 70 in good health.

The CDR3 coding sequence is TGCACCAGCAGCTGTCAAAGCGCCGGAACCACCTACGAGCAGTACTTC. Its translation: CTSSCQSAGTTYEQYF. This chain links TRBV1 with TRBJ2-7; the listed D gene, TRBD2, was not tested against the DNA. TRBV1 is noted as a pseudogene. The CDR3 extends over 16 amino acids.

The CDR3 DNA sequence: TGTGCCAGCAGTAACAGGGTTCTGGGTGAAAAACTGTTTTTT. Translated: CASSNRVLGEKLFF. The chain is built from TRBV27 and TRBJ1-4; D perhaps matches TRBD1 (6 bases). The CDR3 is 14 residues long. V lost 5 bases and J lost 7, with 14 bases in between. The germline V gene has CDR1 MNHEY and CDR2 SMNVEV (reference sequence).

The rearrangement uses TRBV27 and TRBJ2-5; D is undetermined. V lost 1 base and J lost 2, with 5 bases in between. The CDR3 totals 13 residues. CDR1 is MNHEY, CDR2 SMNVEV, per germline (reference sequence). The CDR3: CASSLYSQETQYF. The DNA of the CDR3 is TGTGCCAGCAGTTTATATAGTCAAGAGACCCAGTACTTC.

The count of this clone is one. The V gene is TRBV7-8, the J gene TRBJ1-4, with TRBD1 matching 10 bases. The germline V gene encodes CDR1 SGHVS and CDR2 FQNEAQ. The length of the CDR3 is 15 residues. The trim removed 5 bases at V and 8 bases at J, leaving 8 bases unmatched. CDR3 bases: TGTGCCAGCAGCGCCCGGGACAGGGGTGGCGAAAAACTGTTTTTT. Its translation is CASSARDRGGEKLFF.

This chain connects TRBV9 to TRBJ1-6; D may be TRBD1 (6 bases). The CDR3 spans 13 residues. Trimming shortened V by 7 bases and J by 3 bases, and 8 bases separated the two germline ends. Germline CDR1 SGDLS, CDR2 YYNGEE. This chain's CDR3 is CASRDNYNSPLHF. The CDR3 DNA follows: TGTGCCAGCCGGGACAACTATAATTCACCCCTCCACTTT.

The rearrangement links TRBV2 to TRBJ2-1; 7 bases align to TRBD2. The length of the CDR3 is 14 residues. The germline CDR1 and CDR2 sequences are SNHLY and FYNNEI. Losses at the gene ends were 4 bases for V and 9 bases for J; bases not matched to a gene: 9. The CDR3 DNA is TGTGCCAGCAGTGTCAGACTAGCCGAGCGTGAGCAGTTCTTC. It is translated as CASSVRLAEREQFF.

The rearrangement uses TRBV14 and TRBJ1-1; the match to TRBD1 covers 7 bases. The trim removed 2 bases at V and 3 bases at J, leaving 6 bases unmatched. The germline V gene encodes CDR1 SGHDN and CDR2 FVKESK. This CDR3 has 15 amino acids. This chain's CDR3 is CASSQNRGFDTEAFF. The DNA for the CDR3 is TGTGCCAGCAGCCAAAACAGGGGCTTCGACACTGAAGCTTTCTTT.

This clone has only a few counts. The chain is built from TRBV13 and TRBJ2-1, with D unresolved. From germline, CDR1 is PRHDT and CDR2 FYEKMQ (reference sequence). Trimming stripped 6 bases from V and 8 bases from J, with 29 bases between. CDR3 length: 18 amino acids. The CDR3 loop reads CASSWYSRKRRLGHEQFF. CDR3 sequence (DNA): TGTGCCAGCAGTTGGTATAGTCGGAAACGACGTCTAGGACATGAGCAGTTCTTC.

The rearrangement uses TRBV5-5 and TRBJ1-1; TRBD1 matches 8 bases. Per germline, CDR1 SGHKS and CDR2 YYEKEE (reference sequence). V gave up 3 bases and J gave up 3 bases; unmatched junction bases: 4. The CDR3 is 14 amino acids. CDR3 sequence reads: CASSSGTGHTEAFF. In nucleotides, the CDR3 is TGTGCCAGCAGCTCCGGGACAGGACACACTGAAGCTTTCTTT.

This chain connects TRBV5-8 to TRBJ1-1, with D perhaps matching TRBD1 (6 bases). CDR1 and CDR2 (germline): SGHTS, YDEGEE. The CDR3 is 15 residues long. V was pared by 2 bases and J by 2 bases, with 13 bases between. In DNA form, the CDR3 reads TGTGCCAGCAGCTTAGGGGGACACCGCAACACTGAAGCTTTCTTT. This encodes CASSLGGHRNTEAFF.

V and J are TRBV7-3 and TRBJ1-5; weak D call: TRBD1 (5 bases). The CDR3 runs to 13 residues. Between the trimmed V and J ends, which lost 1 base and 7 bases, there was a span of 8 bases. Germline V gene data show CDR1 as SGHTA and CDR2 as FQGTGA. The CDR3 DNA reads as TGTGCCAGCAGCTTAAGTAGGGACCAGCCCCAGCATTTT. Translating gives CASSLSRDQPQHF.

The chain combines TRBV5-1 with TRBJ1-1; 9 bases map to TRBD1. Germline CDR1 and CDR2: SGHRS and YFSETQ. The CDR3 loop spans 15 amino acids. V trimming: 4 bases; J trimming: 5 bases; junction bases outside the gene matches: 9. This CDR3 is CASSHRGRTGTEAFF. CDR3 sequence (DNA): TGCGCCAGCAGCCACAGGGGGCGCACGGGAACTGAAGCTTTCTTT. Complete variable domain (other parts from reference TRBV5-1 and TRBJ1-1): KAGVTQTPRYLIKTRGQQVTLSCSPISGHRSVSWYQQTPGQGLQFLFEYFSETQRNKGNFPGRFSGRQFSNSRSEMNVSTLELGDSALYLCASSHRGRTGTEAFFGQGTRLTVV.

The rearrangement joins TRBV7-7 to TRBJ1-1; 8 nucleotides agree with TRBD1. CDR3 length: 15 amino acids. V shed 5 bases, J shed 11 bases, and the junction held 16 bases outside the gene matches. The germline V gene has CDR1 SSHAT and CDR2 FNYEAQ (reference sequence). CDR3 residues: CASSPPAGGQELAFF. The CDR3 DNA is TGTGCCAGCAGCCCCCCCGCAGGGGGACAGGAGCTGGCTTTCTTT.

The J gene is TRBJ2-1, the V gene TRBV5-1; 13 positions match TRBD2. V gave up 0 bases and J gave up 5 bases; unmatched junction bases: 2. Germline values: CDR1 SGHRS, CDR2 YFSETQ. The CDR3 is made up of 16 amino acids. DNA for the CDR3: TGCGCCAGCAGCTTGGCCGGACTAGCGGGGGACAATGAGCAGTTCTTC. It codes for CASSLAGLAGDNEQFF.

The rearrangement joins TRBV27 to TRBJ2-5, with TRBD1 matching over 8 bases. CDR1 is MNHEY and CDR2 is SMNVEV in the germline V gene (reference sequence). V dropped 6 bases and J dropped 2; count of bases not matched to a gene: 11. The CDR3 covers 16 residues. The CDR3 bases are TGTGCCAGCAGCCTTTTGACAGGGGCAGTACAAGAGACCCAGTACTTC. Its protein product is CASSLLTGAVQETQYF.

CDR3 nucleotides: TGTGCCAGCAGTTTAAGGTGGGCAGGGCGGCAGCCCCAGCATTTT. Translation: CASSLRWAGRQPQHF. V is TRBV27 and J is TRBJ1-5; D perhaps matches TRBD1 (5 bases). The V end lost 2 bases, the J end lost 7 bases, and 15 bases lay between the germline ends. This CDR3 is 15 amino acids long. Germline V gives CDR1 MNHEY, CDR2 SMNVEV (reference sequence).

The chain uses TRBV30 and TRBJ2-7; 7 nucleotides match TRBD2. The CDR3 runs to 13 residues. The germline V gene encodes CDR1 GTSNPN and CDR2 SVGIG (reference sequence). Trimming took 2 bases from V and 3 from J; bases not matched to a gene: 4. CDR3 region: CAWSPGLVYEQYF. Written as DNA, the CDR3 is TGTGCCTGGAGTCCAGGACTAGTCTACGAGCAGTACTTC. Using reference TRBV30 and TRBJ2-7 for the parts outside the CDR3, the full variable domain is SQTIHQWPATLVQPVGSPLSLECTVEGTSNPNLYWYRQAAGRGLQLLFYSVGIGQISSEVPQNLSASRPQDRQFILSSKKLLLSDSGFYLCAWSPGLVYEQYFGPGTRLTVT.

The V gene is TRBV5-1, the J gene TRBJ2-3; TRBD2 aligns across 9 bases. The CDR3 consists of 14 residues. The V and J ends lost 4 bases and 2 bases, in that order; junction bases with no gene match: 2. Per the germline V gene, CDR1 is SGHRS and CDR2 is YFSETQ. CDR3 DNA sequence: TGCGCCAGCAGCAGCGGGGGGATCACAGATACGCAGTATTTT. This codes for CASSSGGITDTQYF. Complete variable domain (other parts from reference TRBV5-1 and TRBJ2-3): KAGVTQTPRYLIKTRGQQVTLSCSPISGHRSVSWYQQTPGQGLQFLFEYFSETQRNKGNFPGRFSGRQFSNSRSEMNVSTLELGDSALYLCASSSGGITDTQYFGPGTRLTVL.

This chain uses TRBV5-8 with TRBJ1-1; TRBD1 agrees at 8 bases. J was trimmed by 4 bases and V by 1 base; bases with no gene match: 3. Germline V CDR1 and CDR2: SGHTS, YDEGEE. This CDR3 contains 14 residues. The CDR3 DNA follows: TGTGCCAGCAGCTTGCTTACAGGGGGCACTGAAGCTTTCTTT. Translating gives CASSLLTGGTEAFF.

This chain joins TRBV25-1 and TRBJ1-3; possibly TRBD1 for D (5 bases). The CDR3 runs 15 residues. Germline values: CDR1 MGHDK, CDR2 SYGVNS. V dropped 5 bases and J dropped 0 bases, with 11 bases sitting between them. In DNA form, the CDR3 reads TGTGCCAGCAGTTATCCCGGGGGCTCTGGAAACACCATATATTTT. Translation: CASSYPGGSGNTIYF.

The chain combines TRBV10-3 with TRBJ2-2, with D possibly TRBD1 on 5 matching bases. Trimming took off 1 base at V and 6 bases at J, with 9 bases between the two ends. CDR1 and CDR2 (germline): ENHRY, SYGVKD. The CDR3 is 14 residues long. CDR3 sequence (DNA): TGTGCCATCAGTGAGTTCACAGGACCCGGGGAGCTGTTTTTT. This translates into CAISEFTGPGELFF.

This clone has a handful of counts. This chain uses TRBV5-1 with TRBJ1-2, with a possible D match to TRBD1 (5 bases). V dropped 2 bases and J dropped 2 bases, with 10 bases sitting between them. Germline V gives CDR1 SGHRS, CDR2 YFSETQ. This CDR3 contains 14 residues. The CDR3 DNA reads TGCGCCAGCAGCTTCGAGGCAGGGAACTATGGCTACACCTTC. Encoded protein: CASSFEAGNYGYTF.

The rearrangement links TRBV6-1 to TRBJ2-7; 8 bases line up with TRBD2. The V segment lost 9 bases and the J segment 3 bases; nucleotides outside the gene matches: 7. This CDR3 contains 13 residues. CDR1 is MNHNS and CDR2 is SASEGT in the germline V gene. Written as DNA, the CDR3 is TGTGCCAGTAAAACGAGCGGGAGCTACGAGCAGTACTTC. Translated: CASKTSGSYEQYF.

The chain joins TRBV19 to TRBJ2-1; 13 bases align to TRBD2. V shed 0 bases and J 6 bases; nucleotides not matched to a gene: 8. Germline V gene sequence: CDR1 LNHDA, CDR2 SQIVND (reference sequence). There are 18 residues in the CDR3. The DNA of the CDR3 is TGTGCCAGTAGTATAGATCGCACTAGCGGGGGGGCCGGCAATGAGCAGTTCTTC. Amino acids: CASSIDRTSGGAGNEQFF.